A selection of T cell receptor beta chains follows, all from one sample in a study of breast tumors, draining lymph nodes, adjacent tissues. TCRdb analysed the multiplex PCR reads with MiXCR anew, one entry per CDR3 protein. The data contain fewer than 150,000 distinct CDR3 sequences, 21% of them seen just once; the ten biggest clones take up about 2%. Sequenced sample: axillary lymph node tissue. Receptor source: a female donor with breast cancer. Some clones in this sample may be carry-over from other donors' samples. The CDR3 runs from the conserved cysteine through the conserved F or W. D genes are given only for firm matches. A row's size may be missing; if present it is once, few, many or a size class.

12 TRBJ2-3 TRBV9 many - CASSSPRGTQYF TGTGCCAGCAGCTCCCCCCGGGGTACGCAGTATTTT
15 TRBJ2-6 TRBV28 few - CASSLGGSGANVPTF TGTGCCAGCAGTTTGGGGGGTTCTGGGGCCAACGTCCCGACTTTC
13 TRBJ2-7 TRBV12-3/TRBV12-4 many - CASSRQVVYEQYF TGTGCCAGCAGCAGACAGGTGGTGTACGAGCAGTACTTC
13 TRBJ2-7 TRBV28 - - CASSLAIGVEQYF TGTGCCAGCAGTTTAGCTATTGGGGTCGAGCAGTACTTC
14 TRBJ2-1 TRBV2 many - CASTGDVYYNEQFF TGTGCCAGCACGGGGGACGTTTACTACAATGAGCAGTTCTTC
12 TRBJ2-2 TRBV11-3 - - CASSLGTGEPFF TGTGCCAGCAGCTTGGGAACCGGGGAGCCGTTTTTT
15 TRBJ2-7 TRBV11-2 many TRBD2 CASSLEKPSGYEQYF TGTGCCAGCAGCTTAGAGAAACCTAGCGGATACGAGCAGTACTTC
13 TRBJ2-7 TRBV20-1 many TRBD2 CSAGDSGIVEQYF TGCAGTGCTGGGGATAGCGGGATTGTCGAGCAGTACTTC
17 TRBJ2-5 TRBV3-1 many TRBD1 CASSQGMGQGARETQYF TGTGCCAGCAGCCAAGGTATGGGGCAGGGGGCGCGAGAGACCCAGTACTTC
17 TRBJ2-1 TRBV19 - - CASSMRGQTSSYNEQFF TGTGCCAGTAGTATGAGAGGACAAACGAGCTCCTACAATGAGCAGTTCTTC
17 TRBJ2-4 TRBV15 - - CATSRDNIGGAKNIQYF TGTGCCACCAGCAGAGATAATATCGGGGGAGCCAAAAACATTCAGTACTTC
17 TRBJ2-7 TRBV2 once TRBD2 CASSEFLPYGLDYEQYF TGTGCCAGCAGTGAATTCTTACCGTATGGACTAGACTACGAGCAGTACTTC
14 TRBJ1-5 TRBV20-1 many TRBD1 CSATGQGVNQPQHF TGCAGTGCAACGGGACAGGGAGTCAATCAGCCCCAGCATTTT
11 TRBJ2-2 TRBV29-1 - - CSVVGGGELFF TGCAGCGTTGTGGGGGGCGGGGAGCTGTTTTTT
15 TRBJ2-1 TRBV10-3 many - CAISAAGSPYNEQFF TGTGCCATCAGCGCGGCGGGAAGCCCCTACAATGAGCAGTTCTTC
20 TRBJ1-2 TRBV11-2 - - CASSFYICSAQDNRGYGYTF -
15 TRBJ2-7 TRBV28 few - CASSLRTVNSYEQYF TGTGCCAGCAGTTTACGGACAGTGAACTCCTACGAGCAGTACTTC
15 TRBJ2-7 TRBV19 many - CASSIVPLGDYEQYF TGTGCCAGTAGTATAGTGCCCCTTGGGGACTACGAGCAGTACTTC
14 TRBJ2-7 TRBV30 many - CAWRSFQTSYEQYF TGTGCCTGGAGATCGTTCCAGACCTCCTACGAGCAGTACTTC
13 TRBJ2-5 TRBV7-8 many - CASSLDEEATQYF TGTGCCAGCAGCTTAGATGAAGAAGCGACCCAGTACTTC
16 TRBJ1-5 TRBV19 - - CASSKARDSYNQPQHF TGTGCCAGTAGTAAGGCACGGGACTCCTACAATCAGCCCCAGCATTTT
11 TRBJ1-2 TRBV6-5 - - CASEAGPLVTF TGTGCCAGTGAGGCAGGACCCCTTGTCACCTTC
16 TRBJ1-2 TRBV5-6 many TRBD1 CASSRQGGPINYGYTF TGTGCCAGCAGTCGCCAAGGGGGCCCGATAAACTATGGCTACACCTTC
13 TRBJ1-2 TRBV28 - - CASSFNRDPGYTF TGTGCCAGCAGTTTTAACAGGGACCCTGGCTACACCTTC
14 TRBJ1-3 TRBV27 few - CASSPGVAGNTIYF TGTGCCAGCAGTCCCGGGGTTGCTGGAAACACCATATATTTT
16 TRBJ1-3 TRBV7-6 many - CASSLNPRAPGNTIYF TGTGCCAGCAGCTTAAATCCCAGGGCCCCTGGAAACACCATATATTTT
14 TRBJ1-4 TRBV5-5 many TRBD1 CASSQTGGSEKLFF TGTGCCAGCAGCCAGACAGGGGGCAGTGAAAAACTGTTTTTT